The rows below give T cell receptor beta chains drawn from one sample of a study of blood T cell repertoires in COVID-19. Sequenced by immunoSEQ multiplex PCR; TCRdb stores in-frame clones only, minus some. The sample lists roughly 45,000 clones, around 84% occurring once. Sequences were obtained from peripheral blood. Receptors were obtained from a woman older than 75 with COVID-19, enrolled during active disease. Both conserved end residues are part of each CDR3. Each record gives: J gene, D gene, clone size, V gene, CDR3 DNA, CDR3 protein. The D gene is left open where the match is weak. Clone sizes are given selectively: once, few, many, or a class where the clone is expanded.

j_gene: TRBJ2-3; d_gene: NA; abundance: NA; v_gene: TRBV5-1; CDR3nt: TGCGCCAGCAGCTTGCAGAATCCGGATACGCAGTATTTT; CDR3aa: CASSLQNPDTQYF
j_gene: TRBJ1-1; d_gene: NA; abundance: NA; v_gene: TRBV19; CDR3nt: TGTGCCAGTAGTATAGCCCCGGGTCGGACTGAAGCTTTCTTT; CDR3aa: CASSIAPGRTEAFF
j_gene: TRBJ1-2; d_gene: TRBD1; abundance: NA; v_gene: TRBV18; CDR3nt: TGTGCCAGCTCACCGACAGGGCACTATGGCTACACCTTC; CDR3aa: CASSPTGHYGYTF
j_gene: TRBJ2-7; d_gene: TRBD2; abundance: NA; v_gene: TRBV9; CDR3nt: TGTGCCAGCAGCGTCAGTCGGGGGGCCTACGAGCAGTACTTC; CDR3aa: CASSVSRGAYEQYF
j_gene: TRBJ1-4; d_gene: NA; abundance: NA; v_gene: TRBV5-1; CDR3nt: TGCGCCAGCAGCTTGGGCGGAGCAACTAATGAAAAACTGTTTTTT; CDR3aa: CASSLGGATNEKLFF
j_gene: TRBJ2-7; d_gene: NA; abundance: once; v_gene: TRBV28; CDR3nt: TGTGCCAGCAGTTTCGCCGACCCAGGCTACGAGCAGTACTTC; CDR3aa: CASSFADPGYEQYF
j_gene: TRBJ2-3; d_gene: NA; abundance: NA; v_gene: TRBV1; CDR3nt: TGCACCAGCAGGGGGACTAGCGGGGCTAGCACAGATACGCAGTATTTT; CDR3aa: CTSRGTSGASTDTQYF
j_gene: TRBJ1-1; d_gene: TRBD1; abundance: NA; v_gene: TRBV9; CDR3nt: TGTGCCAGCAGCGAACACGGACAGGGAACAACTGAAGCTTTCTTT; CDR3aa: CASSEHGQGTTEAFF
j_gene: TRBJ2-1; d_gene: TRBD2; abundance: NA; v_gene: TRBV10-3; CDR3nt: TGTGCCATCAGTCCGGGGGTAGCGGGAACCACTGAGCAGTTCTTC; CDR3aa: CAISPGVAGTTEQFF
j_gene: TRBJ2-5; d_gene: TRBD1; abundance: NA; v_gene: TRBV19; CDR3nt: TGTGCCAGTAGTAGTACCAGGGGGCGTGATGAGACCCAGTACTTC; CDR3aa: CASSSTRGRDETQYF
j_gene: TRBJ2-7; d_gene: TRBD2; abundance: NA; v_gene: TRBV5-4; CDR3nt: TGTGCCAGCAGCTTGGCCAAGGCTAGCGGGAGGTTCAACGAGCAGTACTTC; CDR3aa: CASSLAKASGRFNEQYF
j_gene: TRBJ2-1; d_gene: TRBD2; abundance: NA; v_gene: TRBV18; CDR3nt: TGTGCCAGCTCACCCGGACTAGCGACATACAATGAGCAGTTCTTC; CDR3aa: CASSPGLATYNEQFF
j_gene: TRBJ1-4; d_gene: TRBD1; abundance: NA; v_gene: TRBV15; CDR3nt: TGTGCCACCAGCAGACAGGACAGGGCGAATGAAAAACTGTTTTTT; CDR3aa: CATSRQDRANEKLFF
j_gene: TRBJ2-4; d_gene: NA; abundance: NA; v_gene: TRBV5-1; CDR3nt: TGCGCCAGCAGCTTAACTCTAGCCAAAAACATTCAGTACTTC; CDR3aa: CASSLTLAKNIQYF
j_gene: TRBJ1-1; d_gene: TRBD1; abundance: NA; v_gene: TRBV5-1; CDR3nt: TGCGCCAGCAGCCCGGACAGGGGGCGCGGGAGCACTGAAGCTTTCTTT; CDR3aa: CASSPDRGRGSTEAFF
j_gene: TRBJ1-2; d_gene: TRBD1; abundance: NA; v_gene: TRBV3-1/TRBV3-2; CDR3nt: TGTGCCAGCAGCCGGACAGGGATGGATGGCTACACCTTC; CDR3aa: CASSRTGMDGYTF
j_gene: TRBJ1-5; d_gene: NA; abundance: NA; v_gene: TRBV7-2; CDR3nt: TGTGCCAGCAGCTTCGACACATCCAGCAATCAGCCCCAGCATTTT; CDR3aa: CASSFDTSSNQPQHF
j_gene: TRBJ2-7; d_gene: TRBD1; abundance: NA; v_gene: TRBV5-6; CDR3nt: TGTGCCAGCAGCTTCCGGGACAGGGGAGGCGAGCAGTACTTC; CDR3aa: CASSFRDRGGEQYF
j_gene: TRBJ2-2; d_gene: TRBD1; abundance: NA; v_gene: TRBV2; CDR3nt: TGTGCCAGCAGTGTAACAGGGGGTTCCGGGGAGCTGTTTTTT; CDR3aa: CASSVTGGSGELFF
j_gene: TRBJ1-3; d_gene: NA; abundance: NA; v_gene: TRBV20-1; CDR3nt: TGCAGTGCTAGTTTACCCGGCTCTGGAAACACCATATATTTT; CDR3aa: CSASLPGSGNTIYF
j_gene: TRBJ1-2; d_gene: NA; abundance: NA; v_gene: TRBV6-6; CDR3nt: TGTGCCAGCAGTCCCCGGAGAGAGCCAGGCTACACCTTC; CDR3aa: CASSPRREPGYTF
j_gene: TRBJ1-6; d_gene: NA; abundance: few; v_gene: TRBV2; CDR3nt: TGTGCCAGCAGTGAACACAGGGTGGGTTCACCCCTCCACTTT; CDR3aa: CASSEHRVGSPLHF
j_gene: TRBJ2-5; d_gene: NA; abundance: NA; v_gene: TRBV7-8; CDR3nt: TGTGCCAGCAGCCCCCCGTTGGGGGGGCAGTCCGAAGAGACCCAGTACTTC; CDR3aa: CASSPPLGGQSEETQYF
j_gene: TRBJ2-7; d_gene: NA; abundance: medium-sized; v_gene: TRBV5-1; CDR3nt: TGCGCCAGCAGCTTTGGGGCCGAGCAGTACTTC; CDR3aa: CASSFGAEQYF
j_gene: TRBJ1-4; d_gene: TRBD1; abundance: NA; v_gene: TRBV28; CDR3nt: TGTGCCAGCAGTACAGGGGGTTATTCAACTAATGAAAAACTGTTTTTT; CDR3aa: CASSTGGYSTNEKLFF
j_gene: TRBJ2-1; d_gene: NA; abundance: NA; v_gene: TRBV7-6; CDR3nt: TGTGCCAGCAGCTTAGCCGCTGTGGGGACATACAATGAGCAGTTCTTC; CDR3aa: CASSLAAVGTYNEQFF
j_gene: TRBJ2-1; d_gene: NA; abundance: NA; v_gene: TRBV9; CDR3nt: TGTGCCAGCAGCGTCCTGACTCATACCTCCTACAATGAGCAGTTCTTC; CDR3aa: CASSVLTHTSYNEQFF
j_gene: TRBJ1-2; d_gene: NA; abundance: once; v_gene: TRBV28; CDR3nt: TGTGCCAGCAGTTTTTTCGTGCAACTACCTAGGGGCTACACCTTC; CDR3aa: CASSFFVQLPRGYTF
j_gene: TRBJ1-5; d_gene: NA; abundance: NA; v_gene: TRBV28; CDR3nt: TGTGCCAGCAGTTTATTATCCAGGGAGGAACCCCAGCATTTT; CDR3aa: CASSLLSREEPQHF
j_gene: TRBJ1-1; d_gene: NA; abundance: NA; v_gene: TRBV9; CDR3nt: TGTGCCAGCAGCGTAGGAGCCACCCCGAACACTGAAGCTTTCTTT; CDR3aa: CASSVGATPNTEAFF
j_gene: TRBJ2-7; d_gene: TRBD1; abundance: NA; v_gene: TRBV18; CDR3nt: TGTGCCAGCTCATCCTACAGGGGCTACGAGCAGTACTTC; CDR3aa: CASSSYRGYEQYF
j_gene: TRBJ1-5; d_gene: TRBD1; abundance: NA; v_gene: TRBV19; CDR3nt: TGTGCCAGTAGGCCGTACAGGGGCGCCGGCCAGCCCCAGCATTTT; CDR3aa: CASRPYRGAGQPQHF
j_gene: TRBJ1-5; d_gene: NA; abundance: NA; v_gene: TRBV13; CDR3nt: TGTGCCAGCAGCAGGGCGGGGGGGGGCAATCAGCCCCAGCATTTT; CDR3aa: CASSRAGGGNQPQHF
j_gene: TRBJ2-7; d_gene: TRBD2; abundance: NA; v_gene: TRBV11-3; CDR3nt: TGTGCCAGCAGCTTGGGAGGGAGCGGCGAGCAGTACTTC; CDR3aa: CASSLGGSGEQYF
j_gene: TRBJ1-2; d_gene: TRBD1; abundance: NA; v_gene: TRBV5-1; CDR3nt: TGCGCCAGCAGCCGGGCGGGACAGGGGATCTATGGCTACACCTTC; CDR3aa: CASSRAGQGIYGYTF
j_gene: TRBJ1-2; d_gene: TRBD1; abundance: NA; v_gene: TRBV18; CDR3nt: TGTGCCAGCTCACCGGGACAGTCCGGGGGCTACACCTTC; CDR3aa: CASSPGQSGGYTF
j_gene: TRBJ2-7; d_gene: NA; abundance: NA; v_gene: TRBV10-3; CDR3nt: TGTGCCATCAGTGGACAGTCCTACGAGCAGTACTTC; CDR3aa: CAISGQSYEQYF
j_gene: TRBJ2-1; d_gene: TRBD2; abundance: NA; v_gene: TRBV5-5; CDR3nt: TGTGCCAGCAGCTTGGGCCGGCTAGCGGATTACAATGAGCAGTTCTTC; CDR3aa: CASSLGRLADYNEQFF
j_gene: TRBJ1-5; d_gene: NA; abundance: NA; v_gene: TRBV5-1; CDR3nt: TGCGCCAGCAGCCCCCAGGGCAATCAGCCCCAGCATTTT; CDR3aa: CASSPQGNQPQHF
j_gene: TRBJ2-2; d_gene: TRBD1; abundance: few; v_gene: TRBV6-2/TRBV6-3; CDR3nt: TGTGCCAGCAGTTACGGACAGGCCGGGGAGCTGTTTTTT; CDR3aa: CASSYGQAGELFF
j_gene: TRBJ1-2; d_gene: NA; abundance: NA; v_gene: TRBV19; CDR3nt: TGTGCCAGTAGACGGACCGGACAGTCTAACTATGGCTACACCTTC; CDR3aa: CASRRTGQSNYGYTF
j_gene: TRBJ1-3; d_gene: NA; abundance: NA; v_gene: TRBV3-1/TRBV3-2; CDR3nt: TGTGCCAGCAGCCCTCTAGACTCTGGAAACACCATATATTTT; CDR3aa: CASSPLDSGNTIYF
j_gene: TRBJ2-1; d_gene: TRBD2; abundance: NA; v_gene: TRBV7-6; CDR3nt: TGTGCCAGCAGCATCGGGACTAGCGCAAACAATGAGCAGTTCTTC; CDR3aa: CASSIGTSANNEQFF
j_gene: TRBJ1-2; d_gene: NA; abundance: NA; v_gene: TRBV27; CDR3nt: TGTGCCAGCAGTTTTTTGGGAGATCGTGGCTACACCTTC; CDR3aa: CASSFLGDRGYTF
j_gene: TRBJ1-2; d_gene: TRBD1; abundance: NA; v_gene: TRBV2; CDR3nt: TGTGCCAGCAGTGAAACTCCCGGGACAGGGGGACTCTATGGCTACACCTTC; CDR3aa: CASSETPGTGGLYGYTF
j_gene: TRBJ1-6; d_gene: NA; abundance: NA; v_gene: TRBV10-3; CDR3nt: TGTGCCATCAGTGGAATAGGGGGAATTTCACCCCTCCACTTT; CDR3aa: CAISGIGGISPLHF
j_gene: TRBJ1-1; d_gene: TRBD1; abundance: NA; v_gene: TRBV6-5; CDR3nt: TGTGCCAGCAGGGGACAGGGGGCGGGGGACACTGAAGCTTTCTTT; CDR3aa: CASRGQGAGDTEAFF
j_gene: TRBJ1-2; d_gene: NA; abundance: NA; v_gene: TRBV6-1; CDR3nt: TGTGCCAGCAGTGATGCAGGGGCTAACTATGGCTACACCTTC; CDR3aa: CASSDAGANYGYTF
j_gene: TRBJ1-4; d_gene: TRBD1; abundance: NA; v_gene: TRBV18; CDR3nt: TGTGCCAGCTCATCTTCGACAGGGAGGAATGAAAAACTGTTTTTT; CDR3aa: CASSSSTGRNEKLFF
j_gene: TRBJ1-1; d_gene: NA; abundance: NA; v_gene: TRBV7-2; CDR3nt: TGTGCCAGCAGCTTAGGGCAGGGTGGTTTAGACACTGAAGCTTTCTTT; CDR3aa: CASSLGQGGLDTEAFF
j_gene: TRBJ2-7; d_gene: TRBD2; abundance: NA; v_gene: TRBV28; CDR3nt: TGTGCCAGCAGACCCCCGGGACTAGCGCCTAGTCGGCAGTACTTC; CDR3aa: CASRPPGLAPSRQYF